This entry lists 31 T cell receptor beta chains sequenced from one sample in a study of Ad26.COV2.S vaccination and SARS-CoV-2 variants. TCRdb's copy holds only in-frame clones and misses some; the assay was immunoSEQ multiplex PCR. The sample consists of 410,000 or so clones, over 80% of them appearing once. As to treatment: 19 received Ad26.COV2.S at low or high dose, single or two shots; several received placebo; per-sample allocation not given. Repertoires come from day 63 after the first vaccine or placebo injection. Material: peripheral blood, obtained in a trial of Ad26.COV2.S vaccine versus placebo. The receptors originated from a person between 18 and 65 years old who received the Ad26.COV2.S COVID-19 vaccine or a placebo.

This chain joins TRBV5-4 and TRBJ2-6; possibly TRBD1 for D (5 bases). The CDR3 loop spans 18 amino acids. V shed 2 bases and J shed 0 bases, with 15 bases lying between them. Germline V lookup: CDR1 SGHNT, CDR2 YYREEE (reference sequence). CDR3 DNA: TGTGCCAGCAGCTTAGGCGGCAGGGTGGACTCTGGGGCCAACGTCCTGACTTTC. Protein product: CASSLGGRVDSGANVLTF.

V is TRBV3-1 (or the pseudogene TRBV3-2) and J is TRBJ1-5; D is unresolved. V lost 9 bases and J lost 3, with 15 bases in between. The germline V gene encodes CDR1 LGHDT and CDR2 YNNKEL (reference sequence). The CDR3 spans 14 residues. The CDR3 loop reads CARLWVWVNQPQHF. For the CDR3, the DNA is TGTGCCAGGTTATGGGTGTGGGTCAATCAGCCCCAGCATTTT.

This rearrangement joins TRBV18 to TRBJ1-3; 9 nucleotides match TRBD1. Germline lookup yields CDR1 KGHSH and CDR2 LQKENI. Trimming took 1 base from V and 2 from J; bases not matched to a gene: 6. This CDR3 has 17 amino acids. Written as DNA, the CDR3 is TGTGCCAGCTCACCACTCTCACGACAGGGGGCTGGAAACACCATATATTTT. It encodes CASSPLSRQGAGNTIYF.

CDR3 residues: CASSLSSGAGNTIYF. CDR3 in DNA: TGTGCCAGCAGCCTCTCGAGTGGCGCTGGAAACACCATATATTTT. The rearrangement joins TRBV5-6 to TRBJ1-3; D gene unclear. The ends were cut back, 4 bases at V and 2 bases at J, with 13 bases in the middle. The CDR3 consists of 15 residues. In germline, CDR1 is SGHDT, CDR2 YYEEEE.

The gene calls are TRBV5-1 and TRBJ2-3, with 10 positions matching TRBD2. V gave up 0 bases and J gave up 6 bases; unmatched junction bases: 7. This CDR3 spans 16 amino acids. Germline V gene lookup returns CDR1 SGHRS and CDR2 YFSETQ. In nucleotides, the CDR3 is TGCGCCAGCAGCTTGGGACTAGCGGGTCGTGGGGATACGCAGTATTTT. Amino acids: CASSLGLAGRGDTQYF.

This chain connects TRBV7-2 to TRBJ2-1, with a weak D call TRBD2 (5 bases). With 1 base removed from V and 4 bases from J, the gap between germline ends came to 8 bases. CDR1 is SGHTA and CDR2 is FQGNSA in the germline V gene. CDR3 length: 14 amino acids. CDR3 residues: CASSLERTYNEQFF. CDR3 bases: TGTGCCAGCAGCTTAGAACGGACTTACAATGAGCAGTTCTTC.

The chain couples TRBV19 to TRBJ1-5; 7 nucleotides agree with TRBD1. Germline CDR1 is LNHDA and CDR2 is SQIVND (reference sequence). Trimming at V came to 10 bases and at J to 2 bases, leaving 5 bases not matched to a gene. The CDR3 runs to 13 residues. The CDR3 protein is CATRQGGNQPQHF. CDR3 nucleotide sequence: TGTGCCACAAGACAGGGAGGCAATCAGCCCCAGCATTTT.

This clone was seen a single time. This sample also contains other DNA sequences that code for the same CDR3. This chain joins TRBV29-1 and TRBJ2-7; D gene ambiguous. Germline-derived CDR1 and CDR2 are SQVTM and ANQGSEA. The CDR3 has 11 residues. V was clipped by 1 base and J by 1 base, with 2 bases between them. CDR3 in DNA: TGCAGCGTTGAAGGATCCTACGAGCAGTACTTC. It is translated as CSVEGSYEQYF.

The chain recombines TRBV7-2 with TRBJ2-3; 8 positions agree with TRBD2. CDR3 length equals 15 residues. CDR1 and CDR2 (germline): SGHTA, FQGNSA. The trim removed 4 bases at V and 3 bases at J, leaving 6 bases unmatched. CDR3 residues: CASSSLTGGTDTQYF. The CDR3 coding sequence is TGTGCCAGCAGCTCCCTTACGGGAGGGACAGATACGCAGTATTTT.

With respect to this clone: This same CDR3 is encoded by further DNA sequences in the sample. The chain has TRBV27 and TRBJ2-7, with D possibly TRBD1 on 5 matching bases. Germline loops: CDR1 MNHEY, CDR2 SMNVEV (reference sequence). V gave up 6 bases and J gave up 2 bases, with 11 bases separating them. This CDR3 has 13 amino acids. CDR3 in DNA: TGTGCCAGCAGCCTGACAGTAGCCTACGAGCAGTACTTC. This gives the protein CASSLTVAYEQYF.

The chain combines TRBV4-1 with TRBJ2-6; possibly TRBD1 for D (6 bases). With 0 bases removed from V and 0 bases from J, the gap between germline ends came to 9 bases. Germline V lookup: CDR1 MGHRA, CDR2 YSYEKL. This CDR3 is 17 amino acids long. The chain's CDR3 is CASSQEGGDSGANVLTF. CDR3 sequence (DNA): TGCGCCAGCAGCCAAGAAGGGGGAGACTCTGGGGCCAACGTCCTGACTTTC.

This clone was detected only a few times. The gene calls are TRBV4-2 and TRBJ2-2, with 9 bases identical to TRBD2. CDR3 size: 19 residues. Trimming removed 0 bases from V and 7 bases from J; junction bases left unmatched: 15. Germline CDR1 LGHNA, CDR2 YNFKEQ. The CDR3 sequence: CASSQDHLGLAGVIGELFF. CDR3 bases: TGTGCCAGCAGCCAAGACCACCTCGGGTTAGCGGGAGTCATCGGGGAGCTGTTTTTT.

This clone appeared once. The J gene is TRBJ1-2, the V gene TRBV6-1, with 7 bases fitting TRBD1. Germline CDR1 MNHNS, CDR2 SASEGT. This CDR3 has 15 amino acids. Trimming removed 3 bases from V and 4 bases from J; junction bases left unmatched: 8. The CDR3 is CASSESTGTVYGYTF. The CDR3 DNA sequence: TGTGCCAGCAGTGAGAGCACCGGGACAGTCTATGGCTACACCTTC.

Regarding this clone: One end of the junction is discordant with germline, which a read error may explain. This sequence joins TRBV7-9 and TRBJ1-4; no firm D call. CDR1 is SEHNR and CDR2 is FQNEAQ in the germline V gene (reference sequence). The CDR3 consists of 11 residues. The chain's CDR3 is CASSLSHELIF. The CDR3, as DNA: TGTGCCAGCAGTCTAAGTCACGAGCTGATTTTT.

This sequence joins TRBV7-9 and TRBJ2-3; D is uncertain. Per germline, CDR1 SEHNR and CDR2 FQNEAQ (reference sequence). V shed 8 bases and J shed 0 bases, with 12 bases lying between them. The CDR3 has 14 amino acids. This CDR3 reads CASGPSTSTDTQYF. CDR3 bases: TGTGCCAGCGGCCCTAGTACTAGCACAGATACGCAGTATTTT.

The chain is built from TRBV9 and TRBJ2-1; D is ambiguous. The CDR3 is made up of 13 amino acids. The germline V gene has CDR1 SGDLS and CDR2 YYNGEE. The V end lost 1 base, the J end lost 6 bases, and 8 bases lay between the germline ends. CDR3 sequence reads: CASSVFLSNEQFF. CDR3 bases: TGTGCCAGCAGCGTATTCCTGTCCAATGAGCAGTTCTTC.

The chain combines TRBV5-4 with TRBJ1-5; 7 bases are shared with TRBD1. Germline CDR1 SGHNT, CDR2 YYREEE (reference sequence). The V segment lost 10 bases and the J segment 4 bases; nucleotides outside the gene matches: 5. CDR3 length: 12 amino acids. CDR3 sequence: CAAGDRNQPQHF. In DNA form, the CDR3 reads TGTGCCGCGGGGGACAGAAATCAGCCCCAGCATTTT. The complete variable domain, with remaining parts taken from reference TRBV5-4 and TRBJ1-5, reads ETGVTQSPTHLIKTRGQQVTLRCSSQSGHNTVSWYQQALGQGPQFIFQYYREEENGRGNFPPRFSGLQFPNYSSELNVNALELDDSALYLCAAGDRNQPQHFGDGTRLSIL.

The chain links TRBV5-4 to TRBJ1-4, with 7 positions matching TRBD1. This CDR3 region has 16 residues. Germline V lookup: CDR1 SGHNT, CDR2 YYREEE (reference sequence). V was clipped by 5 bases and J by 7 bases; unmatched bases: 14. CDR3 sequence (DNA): TGTGCCAGCAGTACTCACCCGACAGGGAAGGCTGAAAAACTGTTTTTT. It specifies CASSTHPTGKAEKLFF.

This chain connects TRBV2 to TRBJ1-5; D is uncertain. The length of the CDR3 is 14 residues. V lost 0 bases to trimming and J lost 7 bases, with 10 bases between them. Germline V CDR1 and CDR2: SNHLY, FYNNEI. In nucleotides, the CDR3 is TGTGCCAGCAGTGAAGCGGGTAAACGACAGCCCCAGCATTTT. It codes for CASSEAGKRQPQHF.

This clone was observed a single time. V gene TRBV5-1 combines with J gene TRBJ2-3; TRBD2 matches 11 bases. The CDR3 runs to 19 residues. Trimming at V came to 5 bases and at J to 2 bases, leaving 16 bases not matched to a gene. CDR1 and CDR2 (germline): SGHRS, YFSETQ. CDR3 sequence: CASRKGTSGRGWATDTQYF. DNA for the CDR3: TGCGCCAGCAGGAAAGGGACTAGCGGCCGGGGTTGGGCCACAGATACGCAGTATTTT.

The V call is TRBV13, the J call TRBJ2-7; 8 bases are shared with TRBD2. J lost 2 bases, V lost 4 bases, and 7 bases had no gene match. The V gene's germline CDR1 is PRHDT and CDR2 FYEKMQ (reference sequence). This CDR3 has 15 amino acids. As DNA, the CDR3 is TGTGCCAGCAGCTCCACTGGGGGACTAGCCTACGAGCAGTACTTC. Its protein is CASSSTGGLAYEQYF.

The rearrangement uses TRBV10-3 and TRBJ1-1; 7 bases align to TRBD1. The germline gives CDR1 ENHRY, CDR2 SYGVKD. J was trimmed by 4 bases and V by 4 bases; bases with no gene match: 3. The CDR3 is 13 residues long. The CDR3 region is CAISVQGITEAFF. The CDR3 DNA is TGTGCCATCAGTGTACAGGGGATCACTGAAGCTTTCTTT.

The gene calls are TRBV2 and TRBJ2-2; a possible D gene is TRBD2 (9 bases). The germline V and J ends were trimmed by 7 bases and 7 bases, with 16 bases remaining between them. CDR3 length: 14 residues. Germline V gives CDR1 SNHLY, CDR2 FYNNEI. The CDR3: CASNRGTSIGELFF. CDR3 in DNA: TGTGCCAGCAACAGGGGGACTAGCATCGGGGAGCTGTTTTTT.

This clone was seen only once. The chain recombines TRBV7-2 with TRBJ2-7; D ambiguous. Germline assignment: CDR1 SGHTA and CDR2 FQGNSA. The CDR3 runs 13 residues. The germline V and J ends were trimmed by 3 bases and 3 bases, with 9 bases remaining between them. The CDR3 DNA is TGTGCCAGCAGCTTCGGCACGGACTACGAGCAGTACTTC. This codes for CASSFGTDYEQYF.

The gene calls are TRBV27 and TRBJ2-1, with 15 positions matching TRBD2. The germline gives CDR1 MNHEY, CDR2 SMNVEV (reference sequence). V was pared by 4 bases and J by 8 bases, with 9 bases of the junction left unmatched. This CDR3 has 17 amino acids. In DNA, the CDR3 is TGTGCCAGCAGTTCAGGACTAGCGGGGGGGCCAATGGATGAGCAGTTCTTC. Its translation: CASSSGLAGGPMDEQFF.

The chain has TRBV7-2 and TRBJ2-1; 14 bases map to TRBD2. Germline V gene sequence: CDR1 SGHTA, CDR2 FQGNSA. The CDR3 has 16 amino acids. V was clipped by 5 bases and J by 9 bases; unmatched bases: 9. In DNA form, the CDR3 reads TGTGCCAGCAGCCTTGGGACTAGCGGGGGAATGGGTGAGCAGTTCTTC. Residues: CASSLGTSGGMGEQFF.

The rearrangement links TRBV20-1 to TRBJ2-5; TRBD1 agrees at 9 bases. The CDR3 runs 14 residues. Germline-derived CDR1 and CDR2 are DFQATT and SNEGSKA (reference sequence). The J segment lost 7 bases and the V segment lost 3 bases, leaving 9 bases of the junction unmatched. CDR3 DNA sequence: TGCAGTGCTAGTGGAGGACAGGGGTTGGGGACCCAGTACTTC. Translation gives CSASGGQGLGTQYF.

The CDR3 loop is CASSLQRTGRSTEAFF. DNA of the CDR3: TGTGCCAGCAGCTTACAGAGGACGGGGCGAAGTACTGAAGCTTTCTTT. V usage is TRBV7-2 and J usage is TRBJ1-1; D is perhaps TRBD1 (5 bases). Trimming shortened V by 2 bases and J by 5 bases, and 18 bases separated the two germline ends. CDR1 is SGHTA, CDR2 FQGNSA, per germline. This CDR3 comprises 16 residues.

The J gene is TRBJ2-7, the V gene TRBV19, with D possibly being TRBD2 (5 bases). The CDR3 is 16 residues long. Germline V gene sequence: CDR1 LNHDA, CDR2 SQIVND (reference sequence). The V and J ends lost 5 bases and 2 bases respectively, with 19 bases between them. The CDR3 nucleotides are TGTGCCAGTAGTCCCAGCTTATGGACTGAGGCCTACGAGCAGTACTTC. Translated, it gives CASSPSLWTEAYEQYF.

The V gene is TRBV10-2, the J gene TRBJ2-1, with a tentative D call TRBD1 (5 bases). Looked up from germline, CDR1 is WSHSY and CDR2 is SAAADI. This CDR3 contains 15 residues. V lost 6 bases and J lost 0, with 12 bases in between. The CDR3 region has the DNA TGCGCCAGCAGCCTCCAGGGCCCCTCCTACAATGAGCAGTTCTTC. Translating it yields CASSLQGPSYNEQFF.

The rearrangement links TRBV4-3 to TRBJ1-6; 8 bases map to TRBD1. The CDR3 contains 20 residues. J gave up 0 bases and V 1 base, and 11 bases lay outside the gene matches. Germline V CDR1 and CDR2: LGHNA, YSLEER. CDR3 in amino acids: CASSQGGRGLSSSYNSPLHF. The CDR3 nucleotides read TGCGCCAGCAGCCAAGGTGGCAGGGGGCTGTCTAGCTCCTATAATTCACCCCTCCACTTT.